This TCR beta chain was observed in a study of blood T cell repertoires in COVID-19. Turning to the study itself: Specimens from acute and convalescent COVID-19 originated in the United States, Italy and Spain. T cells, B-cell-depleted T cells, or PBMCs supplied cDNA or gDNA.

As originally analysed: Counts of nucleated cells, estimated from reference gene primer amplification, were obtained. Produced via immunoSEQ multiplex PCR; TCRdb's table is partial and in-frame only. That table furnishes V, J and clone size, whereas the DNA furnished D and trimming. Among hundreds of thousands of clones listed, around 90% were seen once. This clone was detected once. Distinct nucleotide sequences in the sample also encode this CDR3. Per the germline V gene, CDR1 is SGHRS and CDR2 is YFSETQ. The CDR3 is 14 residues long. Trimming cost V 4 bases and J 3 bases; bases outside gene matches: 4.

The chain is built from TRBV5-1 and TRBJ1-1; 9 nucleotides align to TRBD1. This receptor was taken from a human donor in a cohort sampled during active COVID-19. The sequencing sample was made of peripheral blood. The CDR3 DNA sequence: TGCGCCAGCAGCCCCAGACAGGGGGACACTGAAGCTTTCTTT. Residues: CASSPRQGDTEAFF.